These 9 T cell receptor beta chains share one sample of origin, sequenced in a study of OX40 agonist ivuxolimab in advanced cancers. Method: immunoSEQ multiplex PCR; TCRdb's copy keeps in-frame clones and lacks some. The profile shows about 19,000 clones, around 90% of them singletons. This material consisted of CD4+ or CD8+ T cells sorted from blood, taken in a trial of the OX40 agonist ivuxolimab. Receptor source: an adult with an advanced solid tumor such as melanoma, head and neck, liver or kidney cancer.

Only one count was recorded for this clone. This sequence joins TRBV10-2 and TRBJ1-1, with D possibly being TRBD1 (5 bases). This CDR3 has 13 amino acids. CDR1 is WSHSY and CDR2 is SAAADI in the germline V gene. Trimming took 6 bases from V and 3 from J, leaving 11 bases between them. DNA of the CDR3: TGCGCCAGCAGGTGGGGGGGTCACACTGAAGCTTTCTTT. Its translation: CASRWGGHTEAFF.

This chain links TRBV5-1 with TRBJ2-1; D possibly corresponds to TRBD2 (5 bases). CDR1 and CDR2 (germline): SGHRS, YFSETQ. Trimming removed 5 bases from V and 0 bases from J, with 12 bases in between. CDR3 length equals 15 residues. The CDR3, as DNA: TGCGCCAGCAGAGGAAGCGGCAGCTCCTACAATGAGCAGTTCTTC. Its translation: CASRGSGSSYNEQFF.

This clone was recorded a few times. The chain is built from TRBV6-6 and TRBJ2-1; D tentatively fits TRBD1 or TRBD2 (5 bases each). Germline V gene lookup returns CDR1 MNHNY and CDR2 SVGAGI (reference sequence). There are 15 residues in the CDR3. Trimming pared 1 base from V and 3 bases from J, leaving 10 bases between. CDR3 amino acids: CASSYWDDDYNEQFF. CDR3 nucleotide sequence: TGTGCCAGCAGTTACTGGGACGACGACTACAATGAGCAGTTCTTC.

The chain combines TRBV9 with TRBJ2-1; D is ambiguous. Trimming stripped 3 bases from V and 3 bases from J, with 10 bases between. The CDR3 is made up of 14 amino acids. Germline CDR1 SGDLS, CDR2 YYNGEE. The CDR3 coding sequence is TGTGCCAGCAGCGGGAGTAGCAACTACAATGAGCAGTTCTTC. Translating it yields CASSGSSNYNEQFF.

The chain carries TRBV4-1 and TRBJ2-2; 11 bases align to TRBD1. Per the germline V gene, CDR1 is MGHRA and CDR2 is YSYEKL. The V gene end was trimmed by 1 base and the J gene end by 5 bases; junction bases not matched to a gene: 3. This CDR3 has 16 amino acids. The CDR3 loop is CASSQAGQGATGELFF. DNA of the CDR3: TGCGCCAGCAGCCAAGCCGGACAGGGGGCGACCGGGGAGCTGTTTTTT.

The genes are TRBV2 and TRBJ1-4; 8 positions agree with TRBD1. In germline, CDR1 is SNHLY, CDR2 FYNNEI. The trim removed 4 bases at V and 0 bases at J, leaving 4 bases unmatched. CDR3 size: 16 residues. The CDR3 DNA follows: TGTGCCAGCAGTGGACAGGGGTTTACAACTAATGAAAAACTGTTTTTT. Protein product: CASSGQGFTTNEKLFF.

This chain joins TRBV4-1 and TRBJ2-1; maybe TRBD1 (5 bases). V lost 3 bases and J 1 base, leaving 13 bases between the germline ends. CDR1 is MGHRA, CDR2 YSYEKL, per germline. This CDR3 has 16 amino acids. The CDR3 bases are TGCGCCAGCAGCCATCAAGGGGTGGGTTCCTACAATGAGCAGTTCTTC. This translates into CASSHQGVGSYNEQFF.

This rearrangement joins TRBV28 to TRBJ2-2; 11 nucleotides align to TRBD2. V lost 5 bases to trimming and J lost 3 bases; unmatched junction nucleotides: 5. The CDR3 has 16 residues. Germline CDR1 MDHEN, CDR2 SYDVKM. The CDR3 DNA sequence: TGTGCCAGCAGTACCGGGACTAGCGGTTACACCGGGGAGCTGTTTTTT. Translation gives CASSTGTSGYTGELFF.

This chain uses TRBV6-6 with TRBJ2-5, with 7 bases fitting TRBD1. From germline, CDR1 is MNHNY and CDR2 SVGAGI (reference sequence). The J segment lost 5 bases and the V segment lost 5 bases, leaving 8 bases of the junction unmatched. This CDR3 comprises 14 residues. The CDR3 sequence is CASSLQGIGETQYF. The CDR3, as DNA: TGTGCCAGCAGTCTACAGGGGATAGGGGAGACCCAGTACTTC.